This TCR beta chain came from a study of blood T cells in healthy people across ages. Study-level results: Long-lived donors had more naive CD4+ cells and higher diversity than aged donors. It was not possible, with unsorted PBMCs, to conclusively compare naive and antigen-experienced cells.

Every donor gave roughly 9.6 milliliters of peripheral blood. Then a second PCR, running about 6 to 11 cycles, was carried out with a sample-barcoded 5' primer and a J-beta primer mix. Each CDR3 protein gets one entry after TCRdb re-called the 5' RACE reads with MiXCR. This sample has about 1.8 million distinct CDR3 sequences, with roughly 52% found just once. Of note for this clonotype: The antigen remains unidentified.

This CDR3 is 15 amino acids long. Per the germline V gene, CDR1 is SNHLY and CDR2 is FYNNEI. Trimming took off 9 bases at V and 0 bases at J, with 15 bases between the two ends. The sequenced material came from blood. This TCR was sampled from a woman aged 40 to 55 in good health. The chain recombines TRBV2 with TRBJ2-4, with D possibly being TRBD1 (5 bases). CDR3 residues: CASRTSTGAKNIQYF. For the CDR3, the DNA is TGTGCCAGTCGGACCAGCACAGGAGCCAAAAACATTCAGTACTTC.